This T cell receptor beta chain was found in a study of blood T cell repertoires in COVID-19 (TCRdb year 2020). As for the study more broadly: The collaborator samples originated in the United States, Italy and Spain and spanned the acute and convalescent phases of COVID-19. The material from the prospective study consisted of cDNA or gDNA derived from T cells, B-cell-depleted T cells, or PBMCs. Deeply sampled blood TCRbeta repertoires from subjects exposed to, actively infected with, or recovered from COVID-19 were included in the dataset. The repertoires were made available in a free public database intended to serve as a resource for research on the immune response to SARS-CoV-2. Samples were obtained from the ongoing ImmuneRACE study (first 160 participants) and from some 1,300 subjects provided by 6 global collaborators. Sample metadata almost always included a de-identified subject ID, COVID-19 status, age in years and sex. Where available, HLA class I and class II types were taken from metadata supplied by the sample provider and were not determined by assay-based typing.

A note on this clone: Its antigen remains undetermined. The sample holds no much larger clone one base away, and base qualities are not on file.

One collaborating source in Seattle enrolled patients during active infection and followed them longitudinally through the course of disease. Collaborating institutions collected whole blood in K2EDTA tubes following their own protocols. For TCRbeta analysis, collaborators shipped samples as frozen whole blood, isolated PBMCs, or DNA extracted from either of those sample types. After removal of 4 bases from V and 1 base from J, the junction retains 12 bases not matched to a gene. The CDR3 starts with the cysteine, ends with the phenylalanine, and has 18 residues. Only CDR3 DNA remains: 54 bases, in frame from the first base. CDR1 is given as SGHVS and CDR2 as FQNEAQ, both from the germline V gene. TCRbeta CDR3 regions were amplified from genomic DNA by means of the immunoSEQ Assay, a bias-controlled multiplex PCR. As for the authors' bioinformatics: The number of nucleated cells in each sample was estimated by amplification of reference gene primers within the assay. Sequence reads were collapsed and filtered to measure the absolute abundance of every unique TCRbeta CDR3 rearrangement. For each sample, productive Simpson clonality was calculated as the square root of Simpson's diversity index across productive rearrangements. TCRdb holds this immuneACCESS table with in-frame rearrangements only. Some clones are missing; in checked studies, unresolved V genes explain under half, and the rest has no known cause. That table is the source of V, J and clone size, and D and trimming were worked out from the DNA. The sample table records around 55,000 clones; approximately 86% of these occur just once. The leading ten clones occupy roughly 3.4% of the sample.

What the authors observed across the whole study: How much clinical and demographic metadata was included differed by source and by participant, and the metadata was provided uncurated.

Material: peripheral blood. The chain was built from TRBV7-8 and TRBJ1-5; a stretch of 8 junction bases matches TRBD1. The TCR originated in a man aged 35 to 55 with COVID-19, enrolled during active disease. The DNA sequence is TGTGCCAGCAGCTCCCGGCAGCGACAGGGGTCAAGCAATCAGCCCCAGCATTTT. It encodes CASSSRQRQGSSNQPQHF.